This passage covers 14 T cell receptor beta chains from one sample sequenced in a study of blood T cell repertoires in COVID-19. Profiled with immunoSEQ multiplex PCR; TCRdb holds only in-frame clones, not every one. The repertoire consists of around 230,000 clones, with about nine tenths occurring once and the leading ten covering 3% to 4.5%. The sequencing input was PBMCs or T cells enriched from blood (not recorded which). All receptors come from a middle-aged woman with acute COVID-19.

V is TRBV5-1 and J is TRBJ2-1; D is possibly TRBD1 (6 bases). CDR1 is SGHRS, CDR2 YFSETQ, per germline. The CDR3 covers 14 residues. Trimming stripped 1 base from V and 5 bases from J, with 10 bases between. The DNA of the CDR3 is TGCGCCAGCAGCTTGTACAGGGCTGACAATGAGCAGTTCTTC. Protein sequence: CASSLYRADNEQFF.

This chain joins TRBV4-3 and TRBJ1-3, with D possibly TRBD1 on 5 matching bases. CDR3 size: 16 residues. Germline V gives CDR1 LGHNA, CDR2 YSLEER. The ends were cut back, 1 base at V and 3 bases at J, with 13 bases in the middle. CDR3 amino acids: CASSQVGGGGGNTIYF. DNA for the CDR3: TGCGCCAGCAGCCAAGTGGGGGGGGGAGGTGGAAACACCATATATTTT.

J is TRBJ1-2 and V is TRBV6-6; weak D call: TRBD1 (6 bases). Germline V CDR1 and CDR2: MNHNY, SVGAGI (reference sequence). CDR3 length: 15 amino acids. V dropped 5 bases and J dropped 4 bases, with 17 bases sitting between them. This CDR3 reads CASSHKNRGGYGYTF. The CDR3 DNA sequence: TGTGCCAGCAGTCACAAAAACCGAGGGGGCTATGGCTACACCTTC.

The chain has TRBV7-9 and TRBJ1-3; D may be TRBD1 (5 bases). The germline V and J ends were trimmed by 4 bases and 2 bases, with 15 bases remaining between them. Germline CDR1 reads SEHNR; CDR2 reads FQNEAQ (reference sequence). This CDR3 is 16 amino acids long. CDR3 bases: TGTGCCAGCAGCTCGGCGGACACCTCACCTGGAAACACCATATATTTT. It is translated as CASSSADTSPGNTIYF.

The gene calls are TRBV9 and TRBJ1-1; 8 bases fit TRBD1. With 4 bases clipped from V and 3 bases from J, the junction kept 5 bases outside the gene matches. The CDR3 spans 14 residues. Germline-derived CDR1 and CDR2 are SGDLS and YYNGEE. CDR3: CASSPQGADTEAFF. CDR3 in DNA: TGTGCCAGCAGCCCGCAGGGGGCCGACACTGAAGCTTTCTTT.

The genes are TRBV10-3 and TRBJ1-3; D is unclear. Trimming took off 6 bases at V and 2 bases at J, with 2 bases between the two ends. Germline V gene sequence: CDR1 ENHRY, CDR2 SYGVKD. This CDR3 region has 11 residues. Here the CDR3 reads CAISAGNTIYF. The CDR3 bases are TGTGCCATCAGCGCTGGAAACACCATATATTTT.

The CDR3 here is CASSVEGRGSYNEQFF. The CDR3 nucleotides read TGTGCCAGCAGCGTAGAGGGTCGGGGCTCCTACAATGAGCAGTTCTTC. The chain has TRBV9 and TRBJ2-1, with D possibly TRBD2 on 5 matching bases. V lost 0 bases and J lost 0, with 10 bases in between. CDR1 is SGDLS and CDR2 is YYNGEE in the germline V gene. The CDR3 extends over 16 amino acids. Full variable domain (remainder filled in from reference TRBV9 and TRBJ2-1): DSGVTQTPKHLITATGQRVTLRCSPRSGDLSVYWYQQSLDQGLQFLIQYYNGEERAKGNILERFSAQQFPDLHSELNLSSLELGDSALYFCASSVEGRGSYNEQFFGPGTRLTVL.

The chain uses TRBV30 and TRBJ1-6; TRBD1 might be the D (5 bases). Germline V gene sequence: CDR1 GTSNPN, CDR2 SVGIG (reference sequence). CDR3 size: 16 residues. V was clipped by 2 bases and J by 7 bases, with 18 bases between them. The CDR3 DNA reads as TGTGCCTGGAGTCGAATTCGGGGGATAATAAATTCACCCCTCCACTTT. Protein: CAWSRIRGIINSPLHF.

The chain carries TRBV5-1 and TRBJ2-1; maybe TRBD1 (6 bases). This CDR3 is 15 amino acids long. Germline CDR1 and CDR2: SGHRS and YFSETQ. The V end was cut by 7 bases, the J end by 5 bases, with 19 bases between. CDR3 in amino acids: CASGRDGQPNNEQFF. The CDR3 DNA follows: TGCGCCAGCGGGAGAGACGGACAGCCAAACAATGAGCAGTTCTTC.

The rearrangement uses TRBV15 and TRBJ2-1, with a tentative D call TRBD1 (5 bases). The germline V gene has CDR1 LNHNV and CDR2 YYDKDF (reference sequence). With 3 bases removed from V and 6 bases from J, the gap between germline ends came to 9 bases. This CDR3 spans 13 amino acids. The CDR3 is CATSSVTVNEQFF. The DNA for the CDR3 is TGTGCCACCAGCAGTGTGACAGTCAATGAGCAGTTCTTC.

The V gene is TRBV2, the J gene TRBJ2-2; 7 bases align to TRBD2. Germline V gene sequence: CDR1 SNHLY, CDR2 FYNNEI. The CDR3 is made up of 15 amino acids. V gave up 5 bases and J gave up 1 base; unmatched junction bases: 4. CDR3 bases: TGTGCCAGCAGTAGAGCGGGGCGGAACACCGGGGAGCTGTTTTTT. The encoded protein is CASSRAGRNTGELFF.

The CDR3 region has the DNA TGTGCCAGCAGCAGACAGGGCTATGAAAAACTGTTTTTT. Protein product: CASSRQGYEKLFF. This rearrangement joins TRBV5-5 to TRBJ1-4, with TRBD1 matching over 7 bases. Looked up from germline, CDR1 is SGHKS and CDR2 is YYEKEE (reference sequence). Germline trimming cut 4 bases from V and 6 bases from J; bases unmatched to any gene: 3. This CDR3 is 13 amino acids long.

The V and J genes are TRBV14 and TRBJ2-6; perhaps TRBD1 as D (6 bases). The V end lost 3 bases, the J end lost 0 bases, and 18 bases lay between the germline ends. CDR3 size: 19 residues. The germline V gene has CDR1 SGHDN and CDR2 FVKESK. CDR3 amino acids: CASSQTTGGARSGANVLTF. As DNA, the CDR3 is TGTGCCAGCAGCCAGACGACAGGTGGGGCGCGCTCTGGGGCCAACGTCCTGACTTTC.

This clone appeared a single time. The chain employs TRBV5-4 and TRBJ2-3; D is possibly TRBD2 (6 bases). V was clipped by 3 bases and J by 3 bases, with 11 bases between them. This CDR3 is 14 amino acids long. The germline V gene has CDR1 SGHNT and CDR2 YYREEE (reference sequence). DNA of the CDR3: TGTGCCAGCAGCTGGGGGGTAGGGACAGATACGCAGTATTTT. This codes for CASSWGVGTDTQYF. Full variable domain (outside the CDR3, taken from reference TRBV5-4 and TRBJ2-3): ETGVTQSPTHLIKTRGQQVTLRCSSQSGHNTVSWYQQALGQGPQFIFQYYREEENGRGNFPPRFSGLQFPNYSSELNVNALELDDSALYLCASSWGVGTDTQYFGPGTRLTVL.